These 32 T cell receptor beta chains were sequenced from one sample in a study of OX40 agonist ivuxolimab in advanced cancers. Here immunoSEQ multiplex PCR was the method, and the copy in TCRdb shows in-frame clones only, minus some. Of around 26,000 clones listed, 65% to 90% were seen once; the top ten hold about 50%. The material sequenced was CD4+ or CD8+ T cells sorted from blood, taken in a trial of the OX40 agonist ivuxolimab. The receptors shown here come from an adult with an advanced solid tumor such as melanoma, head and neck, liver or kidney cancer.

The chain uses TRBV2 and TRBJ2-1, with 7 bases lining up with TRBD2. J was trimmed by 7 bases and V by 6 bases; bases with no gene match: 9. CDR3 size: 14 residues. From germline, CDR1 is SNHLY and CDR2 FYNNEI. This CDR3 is CASRVGGGGNEQFF. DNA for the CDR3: TGTGCCAGCAGGGTGGGCGGGGGTGGAAATGAGCAGTTCTTC.

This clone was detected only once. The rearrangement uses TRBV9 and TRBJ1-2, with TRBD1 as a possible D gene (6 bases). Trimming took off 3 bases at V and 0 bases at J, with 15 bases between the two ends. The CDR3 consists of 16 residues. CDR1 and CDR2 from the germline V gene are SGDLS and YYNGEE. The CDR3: CASSGIQGLANYGYTF. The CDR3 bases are TGTGCCAGCAGCGGAATACAGGGTCTCGCTAACTATGGCTACACCTTC.

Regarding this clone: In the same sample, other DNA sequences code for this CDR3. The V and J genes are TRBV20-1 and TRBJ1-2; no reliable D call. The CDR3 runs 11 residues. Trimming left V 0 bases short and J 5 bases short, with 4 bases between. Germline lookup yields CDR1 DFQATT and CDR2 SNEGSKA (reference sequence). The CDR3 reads CSARDPYGYTF. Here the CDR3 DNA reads TGCAGTGCTAGAGATCCGTATGGCTACACCTTC.

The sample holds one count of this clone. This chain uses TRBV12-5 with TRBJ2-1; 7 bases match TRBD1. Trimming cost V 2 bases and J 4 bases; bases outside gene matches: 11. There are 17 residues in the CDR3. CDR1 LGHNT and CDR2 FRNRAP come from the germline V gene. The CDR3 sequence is CASGLTSGGKGYNEQFF. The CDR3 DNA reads TGTGCTAGTGGTTTGACCTCAGGGGGAAAAGGATACAATGAGCAGTTCTTC.

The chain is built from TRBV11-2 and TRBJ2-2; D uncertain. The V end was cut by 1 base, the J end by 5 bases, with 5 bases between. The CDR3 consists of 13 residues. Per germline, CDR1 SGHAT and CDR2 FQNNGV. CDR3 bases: TGTGCCAGCAGCTTAGGGTTGACCGGGGAGCTGTTTTTT. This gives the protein CASSLGLTGELFF.

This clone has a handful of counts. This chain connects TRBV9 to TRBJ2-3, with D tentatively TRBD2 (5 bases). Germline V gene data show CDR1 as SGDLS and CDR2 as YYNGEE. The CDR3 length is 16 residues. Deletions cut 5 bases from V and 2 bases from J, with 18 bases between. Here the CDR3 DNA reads TGTGCCAGCAGTGAATTTCCCGACTACAACACAGATACGCAGTATTTT. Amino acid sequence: CASSEFPDYNTDTQYF.

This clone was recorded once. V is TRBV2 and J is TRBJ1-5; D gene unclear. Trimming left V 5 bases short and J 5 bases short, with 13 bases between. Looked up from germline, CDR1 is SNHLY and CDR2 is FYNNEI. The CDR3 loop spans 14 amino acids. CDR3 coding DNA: TGTGCCAGCAGTCCACTGACCGAAGATCAGCCCCAGCATTTT. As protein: CASSPLTEDQPQHF.

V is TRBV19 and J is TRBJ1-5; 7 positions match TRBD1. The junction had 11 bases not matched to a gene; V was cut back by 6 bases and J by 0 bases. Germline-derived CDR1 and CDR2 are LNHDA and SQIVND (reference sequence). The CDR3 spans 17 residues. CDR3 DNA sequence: TGTGCCAGTAGGGAGACAGGGTCGATTTATAGCAATCAGCCCCAGCATTTT. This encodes CASRETGSIYSNQPQHF.

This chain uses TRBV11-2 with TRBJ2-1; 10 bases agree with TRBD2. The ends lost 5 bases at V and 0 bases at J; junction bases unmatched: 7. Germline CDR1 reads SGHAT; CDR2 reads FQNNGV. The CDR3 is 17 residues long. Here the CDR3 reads CASSPLAGPRSYNEQFF. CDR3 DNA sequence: TGTGCCAGCAGCCCACTAGCGGGGCCACGCTCCTACAATGAGCAGTTCTTC.

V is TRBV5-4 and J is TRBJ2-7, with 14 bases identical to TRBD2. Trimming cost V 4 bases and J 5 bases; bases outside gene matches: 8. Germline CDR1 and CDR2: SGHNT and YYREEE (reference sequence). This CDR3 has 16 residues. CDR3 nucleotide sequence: TGTGCCAGCAGCCGAGGGACTAGCGGGGGTTGGGACGAGCAGTACTTC. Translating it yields CASSRGTSGGWDEQYF.

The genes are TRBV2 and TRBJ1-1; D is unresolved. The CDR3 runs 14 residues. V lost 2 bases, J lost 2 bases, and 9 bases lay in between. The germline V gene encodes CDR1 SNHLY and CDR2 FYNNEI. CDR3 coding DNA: TGTGCCAGCAGTGAACGTTCGGTAAACACTGAAGCTTTCTTT. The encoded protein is CASSERSVNTEAFF. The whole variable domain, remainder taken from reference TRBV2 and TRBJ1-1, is EPEVTQTPSHQVTQMGQEVILRCVPISNHLYFYWYRQILGQKVEFLVSFYNNEISEKSEIFDDQFSVERPDGSNFTLKIRSTKLEDSAMYFCASSERSVNTEAFFGQGTRLTVV.

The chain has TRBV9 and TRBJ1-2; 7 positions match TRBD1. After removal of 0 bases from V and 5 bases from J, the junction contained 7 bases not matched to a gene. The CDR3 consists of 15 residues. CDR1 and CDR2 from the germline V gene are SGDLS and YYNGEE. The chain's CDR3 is CASSVGSGGRYGYTF. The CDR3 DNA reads TGTGCCAGCAGCGTAGGGTCAGGGGGGAGGTATGGCTACACCTTC.

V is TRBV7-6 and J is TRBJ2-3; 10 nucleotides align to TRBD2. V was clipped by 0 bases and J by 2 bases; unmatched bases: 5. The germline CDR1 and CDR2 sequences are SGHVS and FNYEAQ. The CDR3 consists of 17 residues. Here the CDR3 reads CASSLASGGPNTDTQYF. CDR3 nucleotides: TGTGCCAGCAGCTTAGCTAGCGGGGGGCCAAACACAGATACGCAGTATTTT.

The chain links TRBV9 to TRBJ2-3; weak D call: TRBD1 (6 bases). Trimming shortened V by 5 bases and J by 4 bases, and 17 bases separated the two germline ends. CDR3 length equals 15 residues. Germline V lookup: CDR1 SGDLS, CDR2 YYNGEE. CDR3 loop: CASSGGNLGPDTQYF. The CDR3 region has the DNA TGTGCCAGCAGTGGGGGCAATCTGGGCCCAGATACGCAGTATTTT. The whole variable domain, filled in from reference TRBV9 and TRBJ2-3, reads DSGVTQTPKHLITATGQRVTLRCSPRSGDLSVYWYQQSLDQGLQFLIQYYNGEERAKGNILERFSAQQFPDLHSELNLSSLELGDSALYFCASSGGNLGPDTQYFGPGTRLTVL.

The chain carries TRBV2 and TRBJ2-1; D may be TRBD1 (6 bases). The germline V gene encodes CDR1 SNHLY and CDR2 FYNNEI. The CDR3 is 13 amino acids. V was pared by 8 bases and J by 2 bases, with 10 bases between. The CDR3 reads CASPGQTYNEQFF. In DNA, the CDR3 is TGTGCCAGCCCCGGACAGACCTACAATGAGCAGTTCTTC.

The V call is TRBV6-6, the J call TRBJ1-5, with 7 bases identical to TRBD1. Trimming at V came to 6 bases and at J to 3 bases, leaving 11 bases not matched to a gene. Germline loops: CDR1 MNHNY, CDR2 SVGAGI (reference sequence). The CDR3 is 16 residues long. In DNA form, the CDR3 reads TGTGCCAGCAGCCCGAAGGGACAGATACTCAATCAGCCCCAGCATTTT. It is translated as CASSPKGQILNQPQHF.

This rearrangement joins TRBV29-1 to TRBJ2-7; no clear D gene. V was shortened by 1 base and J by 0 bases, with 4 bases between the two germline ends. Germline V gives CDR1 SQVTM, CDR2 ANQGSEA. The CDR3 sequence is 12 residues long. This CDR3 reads CSVEGVSYEQYF. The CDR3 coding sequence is TGCAGCGTTGAAGGTGTCTCCTACGAGCAGTACTTC.

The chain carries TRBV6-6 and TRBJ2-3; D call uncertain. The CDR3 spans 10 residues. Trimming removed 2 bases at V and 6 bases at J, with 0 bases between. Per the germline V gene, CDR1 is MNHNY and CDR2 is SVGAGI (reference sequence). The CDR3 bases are TGTGCCAGCAGTTACGATACGCAGTATTTT. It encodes CASSYDTQYF.

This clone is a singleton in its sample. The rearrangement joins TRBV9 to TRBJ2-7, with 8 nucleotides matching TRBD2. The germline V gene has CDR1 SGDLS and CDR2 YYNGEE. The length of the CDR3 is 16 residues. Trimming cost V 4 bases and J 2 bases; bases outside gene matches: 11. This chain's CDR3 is CASSKGPGLGTYEQYF. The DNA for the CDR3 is TGTGCCAGCAGCAAAGGACCGGGACTAGGGACCTACGAGCAGTACTTC.

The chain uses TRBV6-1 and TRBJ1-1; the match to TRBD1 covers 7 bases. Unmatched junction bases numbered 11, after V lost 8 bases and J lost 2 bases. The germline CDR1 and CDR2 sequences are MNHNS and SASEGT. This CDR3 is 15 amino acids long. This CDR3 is CASETGVEQNTEAFF. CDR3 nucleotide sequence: TGTGCCAGCGAAACAGGGGTAGAGCAAAACACTGAAGCTTTCTTT.

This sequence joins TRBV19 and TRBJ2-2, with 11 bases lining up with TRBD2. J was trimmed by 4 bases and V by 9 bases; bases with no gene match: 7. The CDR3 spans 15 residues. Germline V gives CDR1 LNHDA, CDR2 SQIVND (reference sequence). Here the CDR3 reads CASHEGLAVTGELFF. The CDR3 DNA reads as TGTGCCAGCCACGAGGGACTAGCGGTCACCGGGGAGCTGTTTTTT.

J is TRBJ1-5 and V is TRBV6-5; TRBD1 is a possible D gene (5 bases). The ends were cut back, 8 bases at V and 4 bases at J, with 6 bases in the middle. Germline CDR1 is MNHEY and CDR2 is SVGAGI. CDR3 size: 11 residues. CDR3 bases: TGTGCCAGCGGGGGGAATCAGCCCCAGCATTTT. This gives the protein CASGGNQPQHF.

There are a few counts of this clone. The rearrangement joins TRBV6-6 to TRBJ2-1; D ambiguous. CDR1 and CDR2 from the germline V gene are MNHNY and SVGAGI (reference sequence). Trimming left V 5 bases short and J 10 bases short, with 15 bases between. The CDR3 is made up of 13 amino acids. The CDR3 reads CASSVLDGREQFF. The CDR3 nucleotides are TGTGCCAGCAGTGTCCTGGATGGGCGGGAGCAGTTCTTC.

Written as DNA, the CDR3 is TGCGCCAGCAGCCATGGGAAACTTAGCACAGATACGCAGTATTTT. This codes for CASSHGKLSTDTQYF. The V call is TRBV4-3, the J call TRBJ2-3; D not resolved. Trimming took 3 bases from V and 0 from J, leaving 10 bases between them. CDR1 and CDR2 (germline): LGHNA, YSLEER. This CDR3 is 15 amino acids long.

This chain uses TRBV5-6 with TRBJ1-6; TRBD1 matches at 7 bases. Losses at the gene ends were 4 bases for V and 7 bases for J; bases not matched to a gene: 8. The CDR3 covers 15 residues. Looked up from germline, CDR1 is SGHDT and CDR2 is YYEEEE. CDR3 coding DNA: TGTGCCAGCAGCCTGACAGGGAGCTCAAATTCACCCCTCCACTTT. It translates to CASSLTGSSNSPLHF. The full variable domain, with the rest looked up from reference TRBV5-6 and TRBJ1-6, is DAGVTQSPTHLIKTRGQQVTLRCSPKSGHDTVSWYQQALGQGPQFIFQYYEEEERQRGNFPDRFSGHQFPNYSSELNVNALLLGDSALYLCASSLTGSSNSPLHFGNGTRLTVT.

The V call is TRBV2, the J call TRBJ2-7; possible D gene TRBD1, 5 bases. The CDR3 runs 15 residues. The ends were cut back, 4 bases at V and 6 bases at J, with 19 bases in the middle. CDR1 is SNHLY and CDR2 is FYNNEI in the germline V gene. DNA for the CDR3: TGTGCCAGCAGTGGCTGGGGCAGCCAGGGCGGCGAGCAGTACTTC. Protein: CASSGWGSQGGEQYF.

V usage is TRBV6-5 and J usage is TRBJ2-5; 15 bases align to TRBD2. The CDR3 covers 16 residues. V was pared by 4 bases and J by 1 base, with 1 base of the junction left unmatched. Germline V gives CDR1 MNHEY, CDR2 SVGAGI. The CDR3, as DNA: TGTGCCAGCAGTTCGGGACTAGCGGGGGGCCAAGAGACCCAGTACTTC. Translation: CASSSGLAGGQETQYF.

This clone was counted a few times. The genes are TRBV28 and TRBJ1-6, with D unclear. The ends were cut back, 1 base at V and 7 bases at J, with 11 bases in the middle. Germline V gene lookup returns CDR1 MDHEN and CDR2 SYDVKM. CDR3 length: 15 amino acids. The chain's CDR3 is CASSLFPGYNSPLHF. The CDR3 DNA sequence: TGTGCCAGCAGTTTATTCCCGGGGTACAATTCACCCCTCCACTTT.

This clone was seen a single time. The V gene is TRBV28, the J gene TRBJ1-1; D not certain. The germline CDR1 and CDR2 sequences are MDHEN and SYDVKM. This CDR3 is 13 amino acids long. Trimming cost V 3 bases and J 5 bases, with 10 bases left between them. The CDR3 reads CASSLGQETEAFF. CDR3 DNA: TGTGCCAGCAGTTTGGGTCAAGAGACTGAAGCTTTCTTT. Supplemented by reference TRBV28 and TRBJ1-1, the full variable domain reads DVKVTQSSRYLVKRTGEKVFLECVQDMDHENMFWYRQDPGLGLRLIYFSYDVKMKEKGDIPEGYSVSREKKERFSLILESASTNQTSMYLCASSLGQETEAFFGQGTRLTVV.

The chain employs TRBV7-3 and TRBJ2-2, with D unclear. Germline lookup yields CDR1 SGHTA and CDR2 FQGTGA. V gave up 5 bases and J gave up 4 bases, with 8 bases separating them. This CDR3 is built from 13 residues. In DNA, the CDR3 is TGTGCCAGCAGCCCTGGACCCACCGGGGAGCTGTTTTTT. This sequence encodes CASSPGPTGELFF.

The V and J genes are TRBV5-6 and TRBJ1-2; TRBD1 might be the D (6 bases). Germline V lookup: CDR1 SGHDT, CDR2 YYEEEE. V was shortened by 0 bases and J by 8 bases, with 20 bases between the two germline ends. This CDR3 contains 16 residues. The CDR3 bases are TGTGCCAGCAGCTTGGCGGTTGGGGGCGTAACTTGGGGCTACACCTTC. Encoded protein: CASSLAVGGVTWGYTF.

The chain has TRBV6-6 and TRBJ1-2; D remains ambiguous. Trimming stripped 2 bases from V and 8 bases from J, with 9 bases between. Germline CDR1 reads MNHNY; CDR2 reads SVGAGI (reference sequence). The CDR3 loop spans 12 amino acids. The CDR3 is CASSYGDKGYTF. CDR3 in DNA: TGTGCCAGCAGTTACGGGGATAAGGGCTACACCTTC.